Sequencing of this T cell receptor (beta chain) was carried out in a study of T-cell reconstitution after alpha-beta-depleted transplantation in children. Regarding the study as a whole: Two months or so post-transplant, alpha-beta T cells reportedly derived from several hundred expanded graft clones.

For TCRbeta, the library was prepared with unique molecular identifiers. TCRdb ran MiXCR on the PCR reads and lists one entry per CDR3 protein. The sample includes about 260,000 distinct CDR3 sequences, roughly 10% of them seen just once. This clonotype was seen repeatedly, ten times or more. Its cognate antigen is unknown. CDR1 is SGHAT and CDR2 is FQNNGV in the germline V gene. The CDR3 loop spans 12 amino acids. V gave up 1 base and J gave up 11 bases, with 9 bases separating them. The V gene is TRBV11-2, the J gene TRBJ2-1; D remains ambiguous. The specimen comprised peripheral blood, sampled 180 days after TCRalphabeta/CD19-depleted stem cell transplant. The receptor was isolated from a male patient between 2 and 15 years old who had a stem cell transplant for chronic granulomatous disease, so the T cells may come from the graft donor. The CDR3 DNA is TGTGCCAGCAGCTTAGCAAGCCGCCAGCAGTTCTTC. It is translated as CASSLASRQQFF.